This T cell receptor (beta chain) was profiled in a study of spatial heterogeneity in lung cancer. At the level of the study: The average appearance count of each unique TCR and UMI combination in raw reads was more than eight. General study findings and limits: Within tumors, counts of expanded alpha and beta TCRs tracked tumor mutation counts.

Comment on this clonotype: As yet, its antigen is unknown. One junction end does not reproduce the germline sequence, and a read error may be involved. This beta chain slipped into a library made for alpha chains as a stray read, so its size is not meaningful.

Regarding time point: sample taken at primary tumor resection. The donor group consisted of 55 to 85 patients who had untreated, early-stage non-small cell lung cancer. Sequencing was performed on whole RNA extracted from tumor and nontumor lung tissue, or from frozen PBMC, and the material was left unsorted. CDR1 is LGHDT, CDR2 YNNKEL, per germline (reference sequence). This CDR3 region has 14 residues. Unique molecular identifiers tagged every individual TCR cDNA molecule. TCRdb fed the 5' RACE reads into MiXCR, producing one record per CDR3 protein. The data contain some 7,000 distinct CDR3 sequences, approximately 14% of them seen just once; the ten biggest clones take up over 8%.

The chain has TRBV3-1 and TRBJ1-4; TRBD1 agrees at 7 bases. This TCR was sampled from a male donor with early-stage non-small cell lung cancer. Material: lung tumor tissue, obtained at surgery. CDR3 sequence: CASSRRQGGENLFF. DNA of the CDR3: TGTGCCAGCAGCAGACGACAGGGAGGAGAAAATCTGTTTTTC.